This T cell receptor (beta chain) was captured in a study of T cells in Graves' hyperthyroidism and ophthalmopathy. Study observations and caveats: In the analysis, a 13 V-J model separated ophthalmopathy from stable hyperthyroidism.

The study included ophthalmopathy patients with Clinical Activity Score at least 3, NOSPECS grade at least 4 and duration under 3 months. Exclusion criteria comprised uncontrolled infection, other autoimmune disease, pregnancy or lactation. The PBMCs were taken from roughly 9.3 ml of fresh peripheral blood. This clonotype showed up many times. The target antigen is unknown. Amplified TCR beta CDR3 regions came from RNA transcripts. The HTBI set primed first-round TCR CDR3 RT-PCR. Via MiXCR, TCRdb re-called the multiplex PCR reads, giving one row per CDR3 protein. The sample contains around 570,000 distinct CDR3 sequences, just under 20% of which appear only once. Germline lookup yields CDR1 SGHTA and CDR2 FQGTGA. The germline V and J ends were trimmed by 5 bases and 2 bases, with 6 bases remaining between them. This CDR3 is built from 13 residues.

The sample consisted of blood. The chain couples TRBV7-3 to TRBJ2-2, with D unresolved. This TCR was recovered from a man aged 35 to 55 with Graves' ophthalmopathy. CDR3 sequence (DNA): TGTGCCAGCAGCCCAGACAACACCGGGGAGCTGTTTTTT. It translates to CASSPDNTGELFF.